This is a list of T cell receptor beta chains from one sample in a study of cytomegalovirus exposure and HLA in healthy donors. Using immunoSEQ multiplex PCR, the repertoire was profiled, and TCRdb retains in-frame clones only, with some absent. Seen here are 150,000 to 250,000 clones, approximately 79% observed once, and the top ten hold 4% to 4.5%. The sequencing input was PBMCs. The origin of the receptors is a woman aged 25 to 39 in good health and CMV-seropositive. Each CDR3 is given with its conserved first and last residue. D genes are given only for firm matches. Clone size, where shown, is once, few, many, or a class for clones that have expanded.

clone_size,j_call,d_call,v_call,cdr3_aa,cdr3_nt
few,TRBJ2-3,-,TRBV6-5,CASSYGASETDTQYF,TGTGCCAGCAGTTACGGGGCTAGCGAGACAGATACGCAGTATTTT
-,TRBJ1-1,-,TRBV4-1,CASSQEGALNTEAFF,TGCGCCAGCAGCCAAGAGGGAGCCCTGAACACTGAAGCTTTCTTT
-,TRBJ2-1,TRBD1,TRBV29-1,CSAKDRGSYNEQFF,TGCAGCGCCAAAGACAGGGGCTCCTACAATGAGCAGTTCTTC
-,TRBJ2-1,TRBD2,TRBV6-1,CASSGTSGSFLSYNEQFF,TGTGCCAGCAGTGGGACTAGCGGGAGTTTCTTATCCTACAATGAGCAGTTCTTC
-,TRBJ2-1,TRBD1,TRBV4-1,CASSQGDRANEQFF,TGCGCCAGCAGCCAAGGTGACAGGGCCAATGAGCAGTTCTTC
-,TRBJ2-1,TRBD2,TRBV4-2,CASSQERASGSGNEQFF,TGTGCCAGCAGCCAAGAACGAGCTAGCGGGAGTGGGAATGAGCAGTTCTTC
-,TRBJ1-2,TRBD1,TRBV15,CATSRDIGQGDYGYTF,TGTGCCACCAGCAGAGATATTGGACAGGGTGACTATGGCTACACCTTC
-,TRBJ2-7,TRBD1,TRBV4-3,CASSQRDRVHEQYF,TGCGCCAGCAGCCAAAGGGACAGGGTCCACGAGCAGTACTTC
-,TRBJ1-2,-,TRBV6-6,CASSFGQIYGYTF,TGTGCCAGCAGTTTCGGACAAATCTATGGCTACACCTTC
-,TRBJ2-1,TRBD1,TRBV5-1,CASRQPNRGFFGNEQFF,TGCGCCAGCAGACAACCTAACAGGGGGTTCTTTGGCAATGAGCAGTTCTTC
-,TRBJ2-7,TRBD1,TRBV11-3,CASSWGQLYEQYF,TGTGCCAGCAGCTGGGGACAGCTGTACGAGCAGTACTTC
few,TRBJ1-1,TRBD1,TRBV30,CAWSYEGANTEAFF,TGTGCCTGGAGTTATGAGGGGGCGAACACTGAAGCTTTCTTT
-,TRBJ2-7,TRBD1,TRBV27,CASSDRGRLYEQYF,TGTGCCAGCAGCGACAGGGGGCGCCTCTACGAGCAGTACTTC
-,TRBJ1-5,-,TRBV5-6,CASSLTGRGNQPQHF,TGTGCCAGCAGCTTGACAGGGAGGGGGAATCAGCCCCAGCATTTT
-,TRBJ1-5,-,TRBV29-1,CSVEGGEGPQHF,TGCAGCGTTGAAGGGGGCGAAGGGCCCCAGCATTTT
-,TRBJ2-3,TRBD2,TRBV18,CASSPRTSGILTDTQYF,TGTGCCAGCTCACCACGGACTAGCGGGATACTCACAGATACGCAGTATTTT
-,TRBJ2-1,-,TRBV5-1,CASSLGAGGNEQFF,TGCGCCAGCAGCTTGGGCGCCGGGGGCAATGAGCAGTTCTTC
-,TRBJ2-5,TRBD2,TRBV4-3,CASRPGLAGRKETQYF,TGCGCCAGTCGACCGGGACTAGCGGGGAGGAAAGAGACCCAGTACTTC
-,TRBJ1-5,-,TRBV4-1,CASSQGLEANPQHF,TGCGCCAGCAGCCAAGGTCTCGAGGCCAATCCCCAGCATTTT
-,TRBJ2-2,-,TRBV5-4,CASSNPSVGTGELFF,TGTGCCAGCAGTAACCCCTCAGTCGGGACCGGGGAGCTGTTTTTT
-,TRBJ1-4,TRBD1,TRBV11-2,CASSLSFQGARWEKLFF,TGTGCCAGCAGCTTATCTTTCCAGGGGGCGCGATGGGAAAAACTGTTTTTT
-,TRBJ1-4,-,TRBV4-3,CASSLRGRGEKLFF,TGCGCCAGCAGCCTGCGGGGGAGGGGTGAAAAACTGTTTTTT
-,TRBJ2-3,TRBD1,TRBV5-1,CASSDGTGGRDTQYF,TGCGCCAGCAGCGACGGGACAGGGGGGAGAGATACGCAGTATTTT
-,TRBJ2-5,TRBD1,TRBV6-1,CASSDPDRDGEETQYF,TGTGCCAGCAGTGACCCGGACAGGGATGGGGAAGAGACCCAGTACTTC
-,TRBJ2-7,-,TRBV10-3,CAISSTDSYEQYF,TGTGCCATCAGTTCGACAGACAGCTACGAGCAGTACTTC
-,TRBJ2-3,-,TRBV27,CASSPRTSSTDTQYF,TGTGCCAGCAGCCCTCGGACTTCTAGCACAGATACGCAGTATTTT
-,TRBJ1-6,-,TRBV14,CASSHRGVLQNSPLHF,TGTGCCAGCAGCCACCGGGGAGTCCTTCAGAATTCACCCCTCCACTTT
few,TRBJ2-7,-,TRBV5-5,CASSVRPGQGGSYEQYF,TGTGCCAGCAGCGTACGACCCGGGCAGGGCGGTTCCTACGAGCAGTACTTC
-,TRBJ2-2,TRBD1,TRBV6-1,CASSDRDRGFRLTGELFF,TGTGCCAGCAGTGACCGGGACAGGGGGTTTCGATTAACCGGGGAGCTGTTTTTT
-,TRBJ1-2,TRBD1,TRBV7-9,CASSPEPGTEGYTF,TGTGCCAGCAGCCCTGAACCCGGGACAGAAGGCTACACCTTC
-,TRBJ1-5,TRBD1,TRBV2,CAMGTGEVSQPQHF,TGTGCCATGGGGACAGGGGAGGTTAGTCAGCCCCAGCATTTT
-,TRBJ2-1,-,TRBV6-5,CASSILADRYNEQFF,TGTGCCAGCAGTATTTTAGCGGACCGCTACAATGAGCAGTTCTTC
-,TRBJ2-1,TRBD2,TRBV29-1,CSVLGGGEGAYNEQFF,TGCAGCGTCTTAGGCGGGGGGGAGGGAGCCTACAATGAGCAGTTCTTC
once,TRBJ2-7,TRBD1,TRBV27,CASSLQGSYEQYF,TGTGCCAGCTCCCTACAGGGGTCCTACGAGCAGTACTTC
-,TRBJ2-3,-,TRBV29-1,CSVEAGSDTQYF,TGCAGCGTTGAAGCGGGGTCGGATACGCAGTATTTT
-,TRBJ1-1,-,TRBV5-5,CASSPPNRENTEAFF,TGTGCCAGCAGCCCGCCCAACAGGGAGAACACTGAAGCTTTCTTT
-,TRBJ1-5,TRBD1,TRBV13,CASSLGQSNQPQHF,TGTGCCAGCAGCTTGGGACAGAGCAATCAGCCCCAGCATTTT
-,TRBJ2-3,TRBD1,TRBV30,CAWSVQGTDTQYF,TGTGCCTGGAGTGTACAGGGGACGGATACGCAGTATTTT
-,TRBJ2-3,-,TRBV27,CASRRLQGRDTDTQYF,TGTGCCAGCAGAAGACTTCAGGGGAGGGACACAGATACGCAGTATTTT
-,TRBJ2-7,-,TRBV7-9,CASSLVADYEQYF,TGTGCCAGCAGCTTAGTCGCGGACTACGAGCAGTACTTC
-,TRBJ1-4,-,TRBV15,CATSARLNEKLFF,TGTGCCACCAGCGCCCGACTGAATGAAAAACTGTTTTTT
-,TRBJ1-5,-,TRBV19,CASSISGGARFQPQHF,TGTGCCAGTAGTATAAGCGGGGGCGCGAGGTTTCAGCCCCAGCATTTT
-,TRBJ2-7,TRBD1,TRBV18,CASSPRQGAGEQYF,TGTGCCAGCTCACCACGACAGGGGGCGGGTGAGCAGTACTTC
-,TRBJ1-4,-,TRBV4-1,CASSPGGSNEKLFF,TGCGCCAGCAGCCCGGGCGGGTCAAATGAAAAACTGTTTTTT
-,TRBJ1-2,TRBD1,TRBV19,CASSSRTGTTNYGYTF,TGTGCCAGTAGTTCTAGGACAGGGACCACCAACTATGGCTACACCTTC
few,TRBJ2-7,TRBD1,TRBV5-5,CASSTDRGFYYEQYF,TGTGCCAGCAGCACGGACAGGGGATTCTACTACGAGCAGTACTTC
few,TRBJ1-5,-,TRBV11-2,CASSLVRGVRNQPQHF,TGTGCCAGCAGCTTGGTACGGGGAGTGAGGAATCAGCCCCAGCATTTT